A selection of T cell receptor beta chains follows, all from one sample in a study of T cell responses to AZD1222 COVID-19 vaccine. Sequenced by immunoSEQ multiplex PCR; TCRdb stores in-frame clones only, minus some. The sample has more than 100,000 clones, roughly 86% seen once; the top ten hold almost 4.5%. Specimen: peripheral blood, collected on day 0 of AZD1222 vaccination. These receptors originate from an adult in good health. CDR3s include the opening cysteine and the closing phenylalanine or tryptophan. The D gene is left open where the match is weak. Clone size is given for some rows only: seen once, a few or many times, or a class if the clone is expanded.

V: TRBV10-3
length: 13
size: -
D: -
J: TRBJ1-1
CDR3: CAISEAGRTEAFF
DNA: TGTGCCATCAGTGAGGCAGGGAGGACTGAAGCTTTCTTT

V: TRBV7-2
length: 15
size: -
D: -
J: TRBJ2-3
CDR3: CASSLARQGPDTQYF
DNA: TGTGCCAGCAGCTTAGCGCGTCAGGGACCAGATACGCAGTATTTT

V: TRBV28
length: 14
size: -
D: -
J: TRBJ1-6
CDR3: CASSFSRGGSPLHF
DNA: TGTGCCAGCAGTTTCTCCAGGGGTGGTTCACCCCTCCACTTT

V: TRBV5-6
length: 16
size: -
D: TRBD2
J: TRBJ2-3
CDR3: CASSFRGGGNTDTQYF
DNA: TGTGCCAGCAGCTTTCGTGGCGGGGGGAACACAGATACGCAGTATTTT

V: TRBV27
length: 17
size: once
D: TRBD2
J: TRBJ2-1
CDR3: CASSPLHDPGLVYEQFF
DNA: TGTGCCAGCAGCCCCCTCCACGACCCGGGACTAGTATATGAGCAGTTCTTC

V: TRBV6-1
length: 14
size: -
D: -
J: TRBJ2-5
CDR3: CASSEGIGRETQYF
DNA: TGTGCCAGCAGTGAAGGTATCGGTAGGGAGACCCAGTACTTC

V: TRBV5-6
length: 14
size: -
D: TRBD1
J: TRBJ2-7
CDR3: CASSLDQGAYEQYF
DNA: TGTGCCAGCAGCTTGGATCAGGGGGCCTACGAGCAGTACTTC

V: TRBV28
length: 14
size: -
D: TRBD2
J: TRBJ2-3
CDR3: CASQAGGYQGTQYF
DNA: TGTGCCAGCCAGGCGGGGGGCTACCAGGGTACGCAGTATTTT

V: TRBV19
length: 15
size: once
D: -
J: TRBJ2-1
CDR3: CASSTIRAIYNEQFF
DNA: TGTGCCAGTAGTACCATCCGAGCGATCTACAATGAGCAGTTCTTC

V: TRBV5-8
length: 13
size: -
D: -
J: TRBJ1-1
CDR3: CASSPRQDTEAFF
DNA: TGTGCCAGCAGCCCGCGGCAGGACACTGAAGCTTTCTTT

V: TRBV7-9
length: 14
size: few
D: -
J: TRBJ2-1
CDR3: CAGVSGASYNEQFF
DNA: TGTGCCGGGGTTAGCGGAGCCTCCTACAATGAGCAGTTCTTC

V: TRBV6-6
length: 14
size: -
D: TRBD2
J: TRBJ2-1
CDR3: CASSTPGGSNEQFF
DNA: TGTGCCAGCAGCACCCCGGGAGGGTCCAATGAGCAGTTCTTC

V: TRBV12-3/TRBV12-4
length: 13
size: -
D: -
J: TRBJ2-3
CDR3: CASRARSTDTQYF
DNA: TGTGCCAGCCGGGCCAGGAGCACAGATACGCAGTATTTT

V: TRBV7-9
length: 14
size: -
D: -
J: TRBJ2-3
CDR3: CASSLTLAIDTQYF
DNA: TGTGCCAGCAGCTTAACCCTAGCTATAGATACGCAGTATTTT

V: TRBV19
length: 15
size: -
D: TRBD1
J: TRBJ2-7
CDR3: CASRAPDRGHYEQYF
DNA: TGTGCCAGTAGGGCCCCGGACAGGGGGCACTACGAGCAGTACTTC

V: TRBV12-5
length: 17
size: -
D: TRBD1
J: TRBJ1-5
CDR3: CASGLSRQGGPNQPQHF
DNA: TGTGCTAGTGGTTTGAGCCGACAGGGAGGGCCCAATCAGCCCCAGCATTTT

V: TRBV10-3
length: 13
size: -
D: TRBD2
J: TRBJ2-1
CDR3: CATRLAGGYEQFF
DNA: TGTGCCACTCGACTAGCGGGGGGTTATGAGCAGTTCTTC

V: TRBV6-5
length: 15
size: -
D: -
J: TRBJ2-4
CDR3: CASSYAAEAKNIQYF
DNA: TGTGCCAGCAGTTACGCGGCCGAAGCCAAAAACATTCAGTACTTC

V: TRBV6-5
length: 14
size: -
D: -
J: TRBJ2-1
CDR3: CASTPPTGRNEQFF
DNA: TGTGCCAGCACCCCCCCCACTGGGAGGAATGAGCAGTTCTTC

V: TRBV5-1
length: 15
size: -
D: -
J: TRBJ1-1
CDR3: CASSVRTSRRGEAFF
DNA: TGCGCCAGCAGCGTCCGGACCTCCAGAAGGGGTGAAGCTTTCTTT

V: TRBV7-8
length: 11
size: -
D: -
J: TRBJ1-2
CDR3: CASSSGQSYTF
DNA: TGTGCCAGCAGCTCGGGACAAAGTTACACCTTC

V: TRBV2
length: 15
size: -
D: -
J: TRBJ2-1
CDR3: CASSSHDTRDNEQFF
DNA: TGTGCCAGCAGTTCCCACGATACTAGGGACAATGAGCAGTTCTTC

V: TRBV30
length: 16
size: -
D: TRBD1
J: TRBJ1-6
CDR3: CAWTPPRQGFNSPLHF
DNA: TGTGCCTGGACCCCCCCTCGACAGGGGTTTAATTCACCCCTCCACTTT

V: TRBV5-5
length: 16
size: -
D: TRBD1
J: TRBJ2-4
CDR3: CASSLGQGLAKNIQYF
DNA: TGTGCCAGCAGCTTAGGACAGGGATTAGCCAAAAACATTCAGTACTTC

V: TRBV6-2/TRBV6-3
length: 15
size: -
D: TRBD1
J: TRBJ1-6
CDR3: CASSYSGQGLSPLHF
DNA: TGTGCCAGCAGTTACTCGGGACAGGGGCTTTCACCCCTCCACTTT

V: TRBV11-3
length: 15
size: -
D: -
J: TRBJ2-3
CDR3: CASSVMGGSADTQYF
DNA: TGTGCCAGCAGCGTAATGGGGGGATCCGCAGATACGCAGTATTTT

V: TRBV2
length: 16
size: -
D: -
J: TRBJ2-2
CDR3: CASSEAPGTGRGELFF
DNA: TGTGCCAGCAGTGAAGCCCCCGGGACCGGCCGAGGGGAGCTGTTTTTT

V: TRBV3-1/TRBV3-2
length: 16
size: -
D: -
J: TRBJ2-3
CDR3: CASSHPVWGSTDTQYF
DNA: TGTGCCAGCAGCCATCCCGTCTGGGGGAGCACAGATACGCAGTATTTT

V: TRBV18
length: 13
size: -
D: -
J: TRBJ1-5
CDR3: CATAAGADQPQHF
DNA: TGTGCCACGGCTGCTGGGGCGGATCAGCCCCAGCATTTT

V: TRBV19
length: 15
size: -
D: TRBD1
J: TRBJ1-2
CDR3: CASRFPGQGTSGYTF
DNA: TGTGCCAGTAGATTCCCGGGACAGGGGACGAGCGGCTACACCTTC

V: TRBV12-3/TRBV12-4
length: 13
size: -
D: TRBD1
J: TRBJ2-7
CDR3: CASTPGQDYEQYF
DNA: TGTGCCAGCACCCCGGGACAGGACTACGAGCAGTACTTC

V: TRBV6-5
length: 12
size: few
D: -
J: TRBJ1-1
CDR3: CASSPGLTEAFF
DNA: TGTGCCAGCAGTCCGGGACTAACTGAAGCTTTCTTT

V: TRBV5-1
length: 13
size: -
D: -
J: TRBJ2-7
CDR3: CASSYDASYEQYF
DNA: TGCGCCAGCAGCTACGACGCCTCCTACGAGCAGTACTTC

V: TRBV11-2
length: 15
size: -
D: -
J: TRBJ2-7
CDR3: CASSLNGQGSYEQYF
DNA: TGTGCCAGCAGCCTTAACGGCCAGGGGTCCTACGAGCAGTACTTC

V: TRBV7-6
length: 17
size: -
D: TRBD1
J: TRBJ2-3
CDR3: CASSLGTGAGYTDTQYF
DNA: TGTGCCAGCAGCTTAGGGACAGGGGCGGGTTACACAGATACGCAGTATTTT

V: TRBV30
length: 15
size: -
D: -
J: TRBJ2-1
CDR3: CAWGSPGTSYNEQFF
DNA: TGTGCCTGGGGATCCCCGGGGACCTCCTACAATGAGCAGTTCTTC

V: TRBV5-1
length: 15
size: -
D: -
J: TRBJ1-1
CDR3: CASSLGAGWDTEAFF
DNA: TGCGCCAGCAGCTTGGGTGCAGGGTGGGACACTGAAGCTTTCTTT

V: TRBV9
length: 13
size: -
D: -
J: TRBJ1-2
CDR3: CASSVDRDYGYTF
DNA: TGTGCCAGCAGCGTAGACAGGGACTATGGCTACACCTTC

V: TRBV27
length: 14
size: -
D: -
J: TRBJ2-3
CDR3: CASSPLLDRRTQYF
DNA: TGTGCCAGCAGTCCCCTGTTAGACAGGCGCACGCAGTATTTT

V: TRBV6-5
length: 15
size: -
D: TRBD1
J: TRBJ1-1
CDR3: CASRWLRTGNTEAFF
DNA: TGTGCCAGCAGGTGGCTTCGGACAGGGAACACTGAAGCTTTCTTT

V: TRBV5-5
length: 11
size: -
D: -
J: TRBJ1-2
CDR3: CASSYLTSYTF
DNA: TGTGCCAGCAGCTACCTGACGAGCTACACCTTC

V: TRBV27
length: 16
size: -
D: -
J: TRBJ2-2
CDR3: CASSFNSPRFTGELFF
DNA: TGTGCCAGCAGTTTTAATAGCCCCCGGTTCACCGGGGAGCTGTTTTTT

V: TRBV28
length: 14
size: -
D: TRBD1
J: TRBJ1-1
CDR3: CASTDPDRVRKAFF
DNA: TGTGCCAGCACCGACCCGGACAGGGTACGCAAAGCTTTCTTT

V: TRBV6-2/TRBV6-3
length: 15
size: once
D: -
J: TRBJ1-4
CDR3: CASSYKNPTNEKLFF
DNA: TGTGCCAGCAGTTACAAAAATCCAACTAATGAAAAACTGTTTTTT